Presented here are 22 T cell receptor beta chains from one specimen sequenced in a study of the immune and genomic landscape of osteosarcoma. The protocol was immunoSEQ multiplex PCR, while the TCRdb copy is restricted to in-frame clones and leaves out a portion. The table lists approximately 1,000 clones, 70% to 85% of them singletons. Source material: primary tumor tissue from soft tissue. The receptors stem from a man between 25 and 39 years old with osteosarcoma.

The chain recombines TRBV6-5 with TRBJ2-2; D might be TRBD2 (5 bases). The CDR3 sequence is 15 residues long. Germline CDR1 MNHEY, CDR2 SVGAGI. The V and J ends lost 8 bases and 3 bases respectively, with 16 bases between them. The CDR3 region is CASSWSYGDTGELFF. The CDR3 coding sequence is TGTGCCAGCTCTTGGTCGTACGGGGACACCGGGGAGCTGTTTTTT.

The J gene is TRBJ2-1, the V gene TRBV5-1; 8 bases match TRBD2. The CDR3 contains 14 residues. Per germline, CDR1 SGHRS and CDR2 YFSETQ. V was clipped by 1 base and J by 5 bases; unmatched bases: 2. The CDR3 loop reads CASSLSGGDNEQFF. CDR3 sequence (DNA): TGCGCCAGCAGCTTGAGCGGGGGTGACAATGAGCAGTTCTTC.

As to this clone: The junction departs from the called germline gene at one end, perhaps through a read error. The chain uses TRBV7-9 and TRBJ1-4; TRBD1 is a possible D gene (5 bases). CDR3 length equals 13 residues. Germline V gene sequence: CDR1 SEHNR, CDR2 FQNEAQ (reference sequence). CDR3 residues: CASSSREAEKPFF. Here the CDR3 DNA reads TGTGCCAGCAGCTCCAGGGAGGCTGAAAAACCGTTTTTT.

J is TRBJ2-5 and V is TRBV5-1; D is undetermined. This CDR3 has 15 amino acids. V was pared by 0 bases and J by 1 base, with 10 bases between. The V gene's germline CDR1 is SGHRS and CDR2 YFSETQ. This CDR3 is CASSLDGRVQETQYF. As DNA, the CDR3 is TGCGCCAGCAGCTTGGACGGCCGAGTCCAAGAGACCCAGTACTTC.

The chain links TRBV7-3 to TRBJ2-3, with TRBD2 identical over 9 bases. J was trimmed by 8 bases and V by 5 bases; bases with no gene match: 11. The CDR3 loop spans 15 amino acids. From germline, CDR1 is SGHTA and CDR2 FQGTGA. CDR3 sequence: CASSPPGSSGATQYF. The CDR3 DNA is TGTGCCAGCAGCCCCCCCGGGTCTAGCGGGGCTACGCAGTATTTT.

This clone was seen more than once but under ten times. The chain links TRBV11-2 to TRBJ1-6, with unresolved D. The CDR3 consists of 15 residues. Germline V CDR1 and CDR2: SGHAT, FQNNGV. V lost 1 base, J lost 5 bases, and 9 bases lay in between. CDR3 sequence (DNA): TGTGCCAGCAGCTTAGCGGTGGGTGATAATTCACCCCTCCACTTT. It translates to CASSLAVGDNSPLHF.

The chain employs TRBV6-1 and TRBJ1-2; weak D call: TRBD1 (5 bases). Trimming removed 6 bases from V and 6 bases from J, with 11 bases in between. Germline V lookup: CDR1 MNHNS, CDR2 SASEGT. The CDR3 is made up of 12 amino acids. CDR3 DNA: TGTGCCAGCAGAAGGGAGGGGCATGGCTACACCTTC. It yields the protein CASRREGHGYTF.

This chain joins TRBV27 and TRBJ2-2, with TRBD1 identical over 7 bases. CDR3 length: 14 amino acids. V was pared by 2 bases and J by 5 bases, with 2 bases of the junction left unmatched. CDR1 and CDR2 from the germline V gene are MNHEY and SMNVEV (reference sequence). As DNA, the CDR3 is TGTGCCAGCAGTTTAGGGGACAGAACCGGGGAGCTGTTTTTT. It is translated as CASSLGDRTGELFF.

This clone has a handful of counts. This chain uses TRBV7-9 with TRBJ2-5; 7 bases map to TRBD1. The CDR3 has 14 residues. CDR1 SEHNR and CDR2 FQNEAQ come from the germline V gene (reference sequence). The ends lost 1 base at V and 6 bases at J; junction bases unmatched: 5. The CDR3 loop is CASSLEGGKQTQYF. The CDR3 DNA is TGTGCCAGCAGCTTAGAAGGGGGCAAACAGACCCAGTACTTC.

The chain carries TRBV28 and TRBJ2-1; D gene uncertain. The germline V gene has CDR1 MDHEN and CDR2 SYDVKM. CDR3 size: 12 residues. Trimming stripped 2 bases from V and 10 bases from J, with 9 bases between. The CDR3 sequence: CASSLRLGEQFF. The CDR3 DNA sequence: TGTGCCAGCAGTTTAAGGTTAGGAGAGCAGTTCTTC.

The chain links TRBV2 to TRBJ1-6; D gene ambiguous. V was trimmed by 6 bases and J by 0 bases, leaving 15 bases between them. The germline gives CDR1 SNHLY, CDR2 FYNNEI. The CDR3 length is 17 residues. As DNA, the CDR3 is TGTGCCAGCAGCGACGGAGTGGGGAGCTCCTATAATTCACCCCTCCACTTT. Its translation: CASSDGVGSSYNSPLHF.

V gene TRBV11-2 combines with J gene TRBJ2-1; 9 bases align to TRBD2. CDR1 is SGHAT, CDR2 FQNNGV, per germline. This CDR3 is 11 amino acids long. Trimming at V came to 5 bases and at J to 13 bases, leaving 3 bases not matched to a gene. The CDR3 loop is CASSPSGTQFF. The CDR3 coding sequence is TGTGCCAGCAGCCCTAGCGGGACCCAGTTCTTC.

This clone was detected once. CDR3: CSVDGQGFYGYTF. Written as DNA, the CDR3 is TGCAGCGTTGATGGACAGGGCTTCTATGGCTACACCTTC. The chain couples TRBV29-1 to TRBJ1-2; 8 nucleotides match TRBD1. J gave up 4 bases and V 3 bases, and 4 bases lay outside the gene matches. There are 13 residues in the CDR3. In germline, CDR1 is SQVTM, CDR2 ANQGSEA.

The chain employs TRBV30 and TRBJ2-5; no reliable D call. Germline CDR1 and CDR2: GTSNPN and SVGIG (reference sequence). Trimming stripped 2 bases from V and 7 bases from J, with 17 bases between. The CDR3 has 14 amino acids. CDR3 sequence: CAWSLGGSLWTQYF. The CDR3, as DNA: TGTGCCTGGAGTCTTGGTGGGTCTTTATGGACCCAGTACTTC.

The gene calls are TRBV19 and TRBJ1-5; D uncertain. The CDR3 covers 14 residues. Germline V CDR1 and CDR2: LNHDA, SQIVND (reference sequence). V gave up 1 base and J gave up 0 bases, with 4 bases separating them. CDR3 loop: CASSIGISNQPQHF. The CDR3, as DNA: TGTGCCAGTAGTATAGGGATTAGCAATCAGCCCCAGCATTTT.

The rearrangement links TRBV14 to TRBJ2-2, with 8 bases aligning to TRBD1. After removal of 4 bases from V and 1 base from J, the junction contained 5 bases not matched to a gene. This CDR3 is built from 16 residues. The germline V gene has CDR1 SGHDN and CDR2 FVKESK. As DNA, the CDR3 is TGTGCCAGCAGCCCGACGGACAGGGTGAACACCGGGGAGCTGTTTTTT. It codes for CASSPTDRVNTGELFF.

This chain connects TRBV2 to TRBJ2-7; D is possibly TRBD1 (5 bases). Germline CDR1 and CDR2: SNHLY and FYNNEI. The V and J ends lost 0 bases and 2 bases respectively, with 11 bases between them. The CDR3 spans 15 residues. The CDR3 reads CASSEAGVGTYEQYF. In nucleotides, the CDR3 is TGTGCCAGCAGTGAAGCAGGGGTGGGTACCTACGAGCAGTACTTC.

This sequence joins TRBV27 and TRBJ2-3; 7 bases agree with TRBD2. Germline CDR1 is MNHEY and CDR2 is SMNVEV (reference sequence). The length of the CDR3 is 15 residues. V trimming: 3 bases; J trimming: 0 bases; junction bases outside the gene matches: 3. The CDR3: CASSLSGVSTDTQYF. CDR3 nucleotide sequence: TGTGCCAGCAGTTTGAGCGGGGTAAGCACAGATACGCAGTATTTT.

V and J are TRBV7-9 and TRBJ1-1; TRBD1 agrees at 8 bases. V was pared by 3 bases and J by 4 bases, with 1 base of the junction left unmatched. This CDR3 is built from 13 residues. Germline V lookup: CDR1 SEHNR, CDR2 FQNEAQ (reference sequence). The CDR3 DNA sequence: TGTGCCAGCAGCTTTCAGGGGGCCACTGAAGCTTTCTTT. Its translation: CASSFQGATEAFF.

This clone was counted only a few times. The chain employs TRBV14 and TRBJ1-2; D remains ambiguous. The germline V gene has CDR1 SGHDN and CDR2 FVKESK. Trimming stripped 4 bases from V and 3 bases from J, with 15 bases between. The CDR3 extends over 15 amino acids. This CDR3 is CASSLSGTAHYGYTF. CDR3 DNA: TGTGCCAGCAGCCTCTCGGGAACGGCTCACTATGGCTACACCTTC.

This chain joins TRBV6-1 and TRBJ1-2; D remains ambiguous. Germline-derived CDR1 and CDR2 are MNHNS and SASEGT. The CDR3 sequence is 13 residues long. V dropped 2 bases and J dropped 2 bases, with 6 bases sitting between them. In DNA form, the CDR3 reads TGTGCCAGCAGTGAACGCAGGAACTATGGCTACACCTTC. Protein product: CASSERRNYGYTF.

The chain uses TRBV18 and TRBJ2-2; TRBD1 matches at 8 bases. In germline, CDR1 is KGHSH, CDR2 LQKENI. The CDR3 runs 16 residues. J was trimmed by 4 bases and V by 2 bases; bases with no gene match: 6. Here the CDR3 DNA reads TGTGCCAGCTCACCAATAGCGGACAGGGCCACCGGGGAGCTGTTTTTT. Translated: CASSPIADRATGELFF. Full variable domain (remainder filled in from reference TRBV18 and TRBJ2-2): NAGVMQNPRHLVRRRGQEARLRCSPMKGHSHVYWYRQLPEEGLKFMVYLQKENIIDESGMPKERFSAEFPKEGPSILRIQQVVRGDSAAYFCASSPIADRATGELFFGEGSRLTVL.